The 5 T cell receptor beta chains below were found in one sample sequenced in a study of blood T cell repertoires in COVID-19. Libraries were prepared by immunoSEQ multiplex PCR; TCRdb keeps only in-frame clonotypes and omits some of them. The sample shows fewer than 300,000 clones, around 85% of them seen only once. Material: PBMCs or T cells enriched from blood (not recorded which). These TCRs come from a woman aged 25 to 45 who had recovered from COVID-19.

The chain joins TRBV11-2 to TRBJ2-1; 9 bases agree with TRBD1. CDR3 size: 15 residues. Germline V CDR1 and CDR2: SGHAT, FQNNGV. Unmatched junction bases numbered 9, after V lost 5 bases and J lost 7 bases. In DNA form, the CDR3 reads TGTGCCAGCAGCCTACAGGGGGCCTTAGGGAATGAGCAGTTCTTC. Amino acids: CASSLQGALGNEQFF. Filled out from reference TRBV11-2 and TRBJ2-1, the complete variable domain reads EAGVAQSPRYKIIEKRQSVAFWCNPISGHATLYWYQQILGQGPKLLIQFQNNGVVDDSQLPKDRFSAERLKGVDSTLKIQPAKLEDSAVYLCASSLQGALGNEQFFGPGTRLTVL.

CDR3 coding DNA: TGTGCCAGCAGGATTGACAGAAATAGCAATCAGCCCCAGCATTTT. Its protein is CASRIDRNSNQPQHF. The chain links TRBV28 to TRBJ1-5; a weak D match, TRBD1 (5 bases). CDR3 size: 15 residues. Germline loops: CDR1 MDHEN, CDR2 SYDVKM. V lost 6 bases and J lost 0, with 12 bases in between.

This clone was seen once. V is TRBV27 and J is TRBJ1-4; 10 bases agree with TRBD1. This CDR3 is built from 15 residues. Per the germline V gene, CDR1 is MNHEY and CDR2 is SMNVEV (reference sequence). Unmatched junction bases numbered 8, after V lost 7 bases and J lost 6 bases. The CDR3 DNA reads as TGTGCCAGCACCCTTTTAGGGACAGGGGATGAAAAACTGTTTTTT. Protein product: CASTLLGTGDEKLFF.

The chain joins TRBV29-1 to TRBJ1-2; the match to TRBD1 covers 8 bases. V shed 7 bases and J 4 bases; nucleotides not matched to a gene: 5. CDR3 length: 12 residues. The germline V gene has CDR1 SQVTM and CDR2 ANQGSEA. CDR3 region: CSAGQVFYGYTF. The CDR3 DNA is TGCAGCGCGGGACAGGTTTTCTATGGCTACACCTTC.

This clone was seen once. The chain combines TRBV7-9 with TRBJ1-2, with 11 bases identical to TRBD1. This CDR3 comprises 16 residues. V was clipped by 5 bases and J by 4 bases; unmatched bases: 9. The germline gives CDR1 SEHNR, CDR2 FQNEAQ (reference sequence). Here the CDR3 DNA reads TGTGCCAGCAGCAACACTAGGACAGGGGGCGGCTATGGCTACACCTTC. Amino acids: CASSNTRTGGGYGYTF.